The present entry profiles one T cell receptor (beta chain) with its context. Its antigen is undetermined. From the 5' RACE reads, TCRdb called clonotypes with MiXCR, one entry per CDR3 protein. The sample includes around 1.7 million distinct CDR3 sequences, about 31% seen only once; the top ten take about 0.25%. The entry originates in a study of identical twins. Study outcomes and limitations: Twins' surplus sharing was weaker for beta out-of-frame sequences. Cord blood's abundant beta clonotypes had fewer insertions, unlike memory repertoires.

This CDR3 region has 18 residues. V lost 4 bases and J lost 3; bases outside the gene matches: 14. In germline, CDR1 is KGHDR, CDR2 SFDVKD. The clonotype was recovered from a newborn girl in good health. The sequenced material came from cord blood. The chain uses TRBV24-1 and TRBJ2-3; 8 positions agree with TRBD1. CDR3 protein: CATSDRDRTGTVTDTQYF. The CDR3, as DNA: TGTGCCACCAGTGACCGAGACCGGACAGGGACGGTGACAGATACGCAGTATTTT.